The clone carrying this T cell receptor (beta chain) showed up just once. The sample originates from a study of cytomegalovirus exposure and HLA in healthy donors. Vbeta (60) and Jbeta (13) primers were used in the PCR. Using immunoSEQ multiplex PCR, the repertoire was profiled, and TCRdb retains in-frame clones only, with some absent. Of 75,000 to 90,000 clones listed, around 84% are singletons. V shed 3 bases and J 5 bases; nucleotides not matched to a gene: 8. The CDR3 is 16 amino acids. Germline CDR1 and CDR2: SGHKS and YYEKEE (reference sequence). Sample: PBMCs. The origin of this receptor is a man aged 40-49 years in good health and CMV-seronegative. The chain is built from TRBV5-5 and TRBJ2-3; TRBD2 matches 11 bases. In nucleotides, the CDR3 is TGTGCCAGCAGCTCACTTAGCGGGAGGGCCGGAGATACGCAGTATTTT. This gives the protein CASSSLSGRAGDTQYF.